The 30 T cell receptor beta chains in this list originate from one sample, sequenced in a study of T cells in Graves' hyperthyroidism and ophthalmopathy. Amplified TCR beta CDR3 regions derived from RNA transcripts. First-round RT-PCR with HTBI primers amplified the TCR CDR3 region. TCRdb reprocessed the multiplex PCR reads via MiXCR and lists one record per CDR3 protein. Seen here are roughly 710,000 distinct CDR3 sequences, 35% observed once, and the top ten hold roughly 31%. The sequenced material came from blood. All receptors derive from a woman aged 40 to 55 with Graves' hyperthyroidism.

The sample holds many counts of this clonotype. The chain uses TRBV27 and TRBJ2-6; D gene unclear. This CDR3 comprises 14 residues. The V gene lost 6 bases and the J gene lost 1 base, with 7 bases spanning the gap. The germline gives CDR1 MNHEY, CDR2 SMNVEV (reference sequence). The CDR3 nucleotides are TGTGCCAGCAGGCCGTGGTCTGGGGCCAACGTCCTGACTTTC. This translates into CASRPWSGANVLTF.

This clonotype was seen only a few times. This sequence joins TRBV10-3 and TRBJ2-7; TRBD2 matches at 15 bases. The ends lost 10 bases at V and 5 bases at J; junction bases unmatched: 9. CDR3 length: 15 residues. Germline values: CDR1 ENHRY, CDR2 SYGVKD. The CDR3 region has the DNA TGTGCCAGCAGCTACGGGACTAGCGGGGGGAACGAGCAGTACTTC. This translates into CASSYGTSGGNEQYF.

This clonotype was seen repeatedly, ten times or more. The rearrangement uses TRBV7-2 and TRBJ1-2; D is unresolved. The ends were cut back, 5 bases at V and 0 bases at J, with 7 bases in the middle. In germline, CDR1 is SGHTA, CDR2 FQGNSA. The CDR3 totals 13 residues. CDR3 bases: TGTGCCAGCAGCCCACCACCTAACTATGGCTACACCTTC. Translation: CASSPPPNYGYTF.

The genes are TRBV12-3 or TRBV12-4 and TRBJ1-5; D gene ambiguous. The ends were cut back, 1 base at V and 3 bases at J, with 7 bases in the middle. This CDR3 spans 14 amino acids. The CDR3, as DNA: TGTGCCAGCAGTTTAGGGGTCAACAATCAGCCCCAGCATTTT. Translation: CASSLGVNNQPQHF.

This sequence joins TRBV19 and TRBJ1-5, with D uncertain. Trimming removed 2 bases at V and 6 bases at J, with 11 bases between. CDR1 is LNHDA and CDR2 is SQIVND in the germline V gene (reference sequence). The CDR3 consists of 14 residues. For the CDR3, the DNA is TGTGCCAGTAGTATATGGGGTGCCGGTCAGCCCCAGCATTTT. Protein sequence: CASSIWGAGQPQHF.

This clonotype was detected ten times or more. V usage is TRBV29-1 and J usage is TRBJ2-7; D remains ambiguous. Trimming removed 7 bases at V and 5 bases at J, with 15 bases between. Germline assignment: CDR1 SQVTM and CDR2 ANQGSEA. The CDR3 has 12 residues. CDR3 protein: CSAGVRPDEQYF. The CDR3 DNA reads TGCAGCGCTGGTGTGCGCCCGGACGAGCAGTACTTC.

Concerning this clonotype: Being one base from a much bigger clone, this may be a read error. Since the CDR3 does not end with the conserved phenylalanine or tryptophan, this likely comes from a read error. The rearrangement joins TRBV2 to TRBJ2-7; 9 positions agree with TRBD1. CDR1 is SNHLY and CDR2 is FYNNEI in the germline V gene. The CDR3 loop spans 14 amino acids. The V segment lost 5 bases and the J segment 7 bases; nucleotides outside the gene matches: 9. CDR3 protein: CASSPRTGAWEQYL. The CDR3 DNA sequence: TGTGCCAGCAGTCCCCGGACAGGGGCCTGGGAGCAGTACCTC.

This sequence joins TRBV19 and TRBJ2-5, with 8 positions matching TRBD1. Trimming removed 4 bases from V and 1 base from J; junction bases left unmatched: 5. The CDR3 contains 15 residues. The germline gives CDR1 LNHDA, CDR2 SQIVND (reference sequence). CDR3 DNA sequence: TGTGCCAGTAGTAACTTGGGACAGGTCCAAGAGACCCAGTACTTC. Its protein is CASSNLGQVQETQYF. The whole variable domain, remainder taken from reference TRBV19 and TRBJ2-5, is DGGITQSPKYLFRKEGQNVTLSCEQNLNHDAMYWYRQDPGQGLRLIYYSQIVNDFQKGDIAEGYSVSREKKESFPLTVTSAQKNPTAFYLCASSNLGQVQETQYFGPGTRLLVL.

This clonotype was seen repeatedly, ten times or more. This chain joins TRBV2 and TRBJ1-1; tentatively, D is TRBD1 (5 bases). The CDR3 has 11 amino acids. CDR1 and CDR2 (germline): SNHLY, FYNNEI. Trimming removed 10 bases at V and 8 bases at J, with 14 bases between. The CDR3 spells CAIPGPTEAFF. Here the CDR3 DNA reads TGTGCCATTCCGGGGCCGACAGAAGCTTTCTTT.

CDR3 protein: CASSPRQGSGEAFF. Written as DNA, the CDR3 is TGTGCCAGCAGCCCCCGACAGGGTAGCGGTGAAGCTTTCTTT. J is TRBJ1-1 and V is TRBV7-9; 7 bases are a match to TRBD1. The germline V gene has CDR1 SEHNR and CDR2 FQNEAQ (reference sequence). The CDR3 spans 14 residues. With 5 bases clipped from V and 7 bases from J, the junction kept 10 bases outside the gene matches.

The CDR3 spells CSARGGRGNNEQFF. The CDR3 DNA follows: TGCAGTGCTAGAGGGGGACGGGGTAACAATGAGCAGTTCTTC. V usage is TRBV20-1 and J usage is TRBJ2-1; tentatively, D is TRBD1 or TRBD2 (5 bases each). Trimming took 1 base from V and 5 from J, leaving 12 bases between them. Germline V gives CDR1 DFQATT, CDR2 SNEGSKA (reference sequence). The CDR3 is 14 amino acids.

The rearrangement uses TRBV29-1 and TRBJ2-2, with a tentative D call TRBD1 (5 bases). Germline CDR1 is SQVTM and CDR2 is ANQGSEA. This CDR3 is built from 10 residues. V was clipped by 6 bases and J by 8 bases, with 7 bases between them. The CDR3: CSVRTGELFF. As DNA, the CDR3 is TGCAGCGTGAGGACAGGGGAGCTGTTTTTT.

This clonotype has ten or more counts. The chain carries TRBV2 and TRBJ1-1, with D possibly matching TRBD1 (6 bases). The V end lost 7 bases, the J end lost 5 bases, and 14 bases lay between the germline ends. This CDR3 has 13 residues. Germline V lookup: CDR1 SNHLY, CDR2 FYNNEI. The CDR3 region is CASTWRGETEAFF. CDR3 DNA sequence: TGTGCCAGCACCTGGAGGGGGGAGACTGAAGCTTTCTTT. The whole variable domain, filled in from reference TRBV2 and TRBJ1-1, reads EPEVTQTPSHQVTQMGQEVILRCVPISNHLYFYWYRQILGQKVEFLVSFYNNEISEKSEIFDDQFSVERPDGSNFTLKIRSTKLEDSAMYFCASTWRGETEAFFGQGTRLTVV.

The genes are TRBV7-9 and TRBJ2-7; either TRBD1 or TRBD2 may fit D (5 bases each). The CDR3 contains 15 residues. V was clipped by 5 bases and J by 4 bases, with 18 bases between them. Germline V CDR1 and CDR2: SEHNR, FQNEAQ (reference sequence). CDR3 nucleotides: TGTGCCAGCAGCCAACCATCCAGGGACCGATACGAGCAGTACTTC. Protein: CASSQPSRDRYEQYF. Full variable domain (outside the CDR3, taken from reference TRBV7-9 and TRBJ2-7): DTGVSQNPRHKITKRGQNVTFRCDPISEHNRLYWYRQTLGQGPEFLTYFQNEAQLEKSRLLSDRFSAERPKGSFSTLEIQRTEQGDSAMYLCASSQPSRDRYEQYFGPGTRLTVT.

The CDR3 DNA is TGTGCCAGCAGCTTGGGGCCCGGGACAGTCGAGGATGGCTACACCTTC. Translation gives CASSLGPGTVEDGYTF. V is TRBV7-2 and J is TRBJ1-2; 7 bases agree with TRBD1. CDR1 and CDR2 (germline): SGHTA, FQGNSA. This CDR3 is built from 16 residues. V shed 3 bases, J shed 6 bases, and the junction held 13 bases outside the gene matches.

J is TRBJ2-5 and V is TRBV10-3; 7 nucleotides line up with TRBD1. CDR3 length: 15 amino acids. V shed 0 bases, J shed 14 bases, and the junction held 15 bases outside the gene matches. Germline CDR1 and CDR2: ENHRY and SYGVKD. Here the CDR3 DNA reads TGTGCCATCAGTGAGTCACAGGGGAATCAAGAGACCCTATACTTC. This gives the protein CAISESQGNQETLYF.

As for this clonotype: Possible read error: a much larger clone is one base away. The gene calls are TRBV10-3 and TRBJ2-1, with D perhaps matching TRBD2 (7 bases). The CDR3 runs 15 residues. Per germline, CDR1 ENHRY and CDR2 SYGVKD. The V end was cut by 10 bases, the J end by 13 bases, with 29 bases between. Here the CDR3 reads CATGDTRGGRETQFF. DNA of the CDR3: TGTGCCACCGGCGACACAAGGGGGGGGCGAGAGACCCAGTTCTTC.

This clonotype has a count of ten or more. This chain links TRBV20-1 with TRBJ1-1; D gene uncertain. The CDR3 covers 14 residues. Germline-derived CDR1 and CDR2 are DFQATT and SNEGSKA (reference sequence). V was trimmed by 0 bases and J by 4 bases, leaving 12 bases between them. The CDR3 loop is CSARDGGRGTEAFF. DNA for the CDR3: TGCAGTGCTAGAGATGGCGGGAGAGGCACTGAAGCTTTCTTT.

The rearrangement links TRBV6-2 or TRBV6-3 to TRBJ1-3; the D gene is possibly TRBD1 (5 bases). The germline V gene has CDR1 MNHEY and CDR2 SVGEGT. V was clipped by 6 bases and J by 1 base, with 10 bases between them. The CDR3 spans 14 residues. CDR3 protein: CASSGGLSGNTIYF. The CDR3 region has the DNA TGTGCCAGCAGCGGGGGACTTTCTGGAAACACCATATATTTT.

Only one count was recorded for this clonotype. The genes are TRBV15 and TRBJ2-1; D is perhaps TRBD2 (6 bases). CDR3 size: 18 residues. V shed 5 bases and J shed 0 bases, with 20 bases lying between them. The germline V gene encodes CDR1 LNHNV and CDR2 YYDKDF (reference sequence). CDR3 region: CATSGDGDGGVSYNEQFF. Here the CDR3 DNA reads TGTGCCACCAGCGGGGACGGTGATGGCGGGGTCTCCTACAATGAGCAGTTCTTC. Based on the CDR3 plus reference TRBV15 and TRBJ2-1, the full variable domain is DAMVIQNPRYQVTQFGKPVTLSCSQTLNHNVMYWYQQKSSQAPKLLFHYYDKDFNNEADTPDNFQSRRPNTSFCFLDIRSPGLGDTAMYLCATSGDGDGGVSYNEQFFGPGTRLTVL.

J is TRBJ2-1 and V is TRBV29-1; TRBD2 is a possible D gene (5 bases). Germline V gene sequence: CDR1 SQVTM, CDR2 ANQGSEA. The ends were cut back, 0 bases at V and 7 bases at J, with 13 bases in the middle. The CDR3 length is 14 residues. CDR3: CSVEDPRRGNEQFF. CDR3 bases: TGCAGCGTTGAAGATCCCCGTCGGGGTAATGAGCAGTTCTTC.

CDR3 in amino acids: CASSGTYWANVLTF. CDR3 DNA: TGTGCCAGCAGCGGGACTTATTGGGCCAACGTCCTGACTTTC. The chain couples TRBV7-8 to TRBJ2-6; D perhaps matches TRBD2 (6 bases). The germline V and J ends were trimmed by 5 bases and 5 bases, with 10 bases remaining between them. CDR1 and CDR2 from the germline V gene are SGHVS and FQNEAQ. The CDR3 runs 14 residues.

At least ten counts were recorded for this clonotype. The genes are TRBV7-3 and TRBJ2-5, with D hard to call. CDR3 length: 13 amino acids. Trimming cost V 2 bases and J 5 bases, with 9 bases left between them. Germline assignment: CDR1 SGHTA and CDR2 FQGTGA. The CDR3 reads CASSLEPRETQYF. The CDR3 coding sequence is TGTGCCAGCAGCTTAGAGCCAAGGGAGACCCAGTACTTC.

This clonotype was picked up many times. This chain uses TRBV7-8 with TRBJ1-5; D is undetermined. The CDR3 has 14 residues. Germline lookup yields CDR1 SGHVS and CDR2 FQNEAQ. Trimming removed 0 bases from V and 9 bases from J, with 12 bases in between. The CDR3 nucleotides are TGTGCCAGCAGCTTAGCAACGGGTGACTCGCCCCAGCATTTT. Protein: CASSLATGDSPQHF.

This clonotype was observed a handful of times. The CDR3 spells CASNTGENTIYF. The DNA for the CDR3 is TGTGCCAGTAATACAGGCGAAAACACCATATATTTT. The chain links TRBV19 to TRBJ1-3; D is perhaps TRBD1 (5 bases). The V and J ends lost 7 bases and 6 bases respectively, with 10 bases between them. CDR1 and CDR2 (germline): LNHDA, SQIVND (reference sequence). This CDR3 has 12 residues.

This chain links TRBV28 with TRBJ1-5; 8 nucleotides agree with TRBD1. After removal of 3 bases from V and 7 bases from J, the junction contained 8 bases not matched to a gene. Germline V gene data show CDR1 as MDHEN and CDR2 as SYDVKM. The CDR3 sequence is 15 residues long. The CDR3 DNA reads as TGTGCCAGCAGTTTCCTCGGACAGGGCGGACAGCCCCAGCATTTT. It specifies CASSFLGQGGQPQHF. The whole variable domain, remainder taken from reference TRBV28 and TRBJ1-5, is DVKVTQSSRYLVKRTGEKVFLECVQDMDHENMFWYRQDPGLGLRLIYFSYDVKMKEKGDIPEGYSVSREKKERFSLILESASTNQTSMYLCASSFLGQGGQPQHFGDGTRLSIL.

The rearrangement uses TRBV6-2 or TRBV6-3 and TRBJ1-6; no firm D call. CDR1 and CDR2 from the germline V gene are MNHEY and SVGEGT. V lost 10 bases and J 5 bases, leaving 15 bases between the germline ends. This CDR3 spans 14 amino acids. The CDR3 region is CATLREEDNSPLHF. In DNA, the CDR3 is TGTGCCACCCTCCGGGAAGAGGATAATTCACCCCTCCACTTT.

The V call is TRBV6-1, the J call TRBJ1-3; TRBD1 matches at 7 bases. The CDR3 contains 13 residues. Germline loops: CDR1 MNHNS, CDR2 SASEGT. The trim removed 9 bases at V and 2 bases at J, leaving 4 bases unmatched. The CDR3 spells CASLTGAGNTIYF. CDR3 bases: TGTGCCAGTTTAACAGGGGCTGGAAACACCATATATTTT.

Concerning this clonotype itself: A read error may be the cause here, since a much bigger clone is one base away. V is TRBV7-2 and J is TRBJ2-7, with D perhaps assigned TRBD1 or TRBD2 (7 bases each). The ends were cut back, 4 bases at V and 0 bases at J, with 16 bases in the middle. This CDR3 spans 16 amino acids. The germline V gene encodes CDR1 SGHTA and CDR2 FQGNSA. CDR3 nucleotides: TGTGCCAGCAGCTCCCCTCAGGGGGGGAGCTCCTACGAGCAGTACTTC. Its protein is CASSSPQGGSSYEQYF.

This sequence joins TRBV5-6 and TRBJ2-7; TRBD1 matches 7 bases. Germline lookup yields CDR1 SGHDT and CDR2 YYEEEE. This CDR3 has 15 amino acids. Trimming at V came to 0 bases and at J to 3 bases, leaving 6 bases not matched to a gene. As DNA, the CDR3 is TGTGCCAGCAGCTTGGGACAGGGTGTTGTCTACGAGCAGTACTTC. This translates into CASSLGQGVVYEQYF.